These 21 T cell receptor beta chains were all obtained from the same sample, sequenced in a study of blood T cell repertoires in COVID-19. Profiled with immunoSEQ multiplex PCR; TCRdb holds only in-frame clones, not every one. This repertoire shows some 80,000 clones, 79% found once; its top ten account for about 5%. The sequenced sample consisted of peripheral blood. These receptors all stem from a woman of 80 years or more with active or convalescent COVID-19.

This rearrangement joins TRBV19 to TRBJ1-5; no clear D gene. The CDR3 length is 13 residues. Trimming took off 4 bases at V and 4 bases at J, with 8 bases between the two ends. Per germline, CDR1 LNHDA and CDR2 SQIVND (reference sequence). CDR3 sequence reads: CASSKQINQPQHF. The DNA of the CDR3 is TGTGCCAGTAGTAAACAGATTAATCAGCCCCAGCATTTT.

V is TRBV10-3 and J is TRBJ1-1, with 7 nucleotides matching TRBD1. J gave up 3 bases and V 7 bases, and 8 bases lay outside the gene matches. Germline CDR1 ENHRY, CDR2 SYGVKD. The CDR3 contains 14 residues. CDR3 protein: CAIKRQGGDTEAFF. The CDR3 DNA is TGTGCCATCAAGAGACAGGGAGGCGACACTGAAGCTTTCTTT.

This chain connects TRBV19 to TRBJ1-2; 9 nucleotides match TRBD1. Germline V gene data show CDR1 as LNHDA and CDR2 as SQIVND (reference sequence). V was pared by 0 bases and J by 4 bases, with 12 bases of the junction left unmatched. This CDR3 contains 18 residues. CDR3 region: CASSIDTFDRGYSYGYTF. The CDR3 DNA is TGTGCCAGTAGTATAGACACATTCGACAGGGGGTACTCCTATGGCTACACCTTC.

The chain is built from TRBV4-3 and TRBJ2-3; TRBD1 agrees at 10 bases. CDR1 is LGHNA and CDR2 is YSLEER in the germline V gene. The CDR3 extends over 19 amino acids. Germline trimming cut 5 bases from V and 0 bases from J; bases unmatched to any gene: 14. CDR3 nucleotide sequence: TGCGCCAGCAGCTACTACCCAGTGACAGGGGGCCCTAGCACAGATACGCAGTATTTT. It translates to CASSYYPVTGGPSTDTQYF.

The CDR3 reads CASSRYRADTQYF. DNA for the CDR3: TGCGCCAGCAGTCGGTACAGGGCAGATACGCAGTATTTT. The V gene is TRBV10-1, the J gene TRBJ2-3; tentatively, D is TRBD1 (6 bases). Germline V gene lookup returns CDR1 WNHNN and CDR2 SYGVQD (reference sequence). Trimming pared 5 bases from V and 4 bases from J, leaving 10 bases between. The CDR3 is 13 amino acids.

V gene TRBV28 combines with J gene TRBJ1-5, with D maybe TRBD1 (6 bases). Per germline, CDR1 MDHEN and CDR2 SYDVKM. There are 14 residues in the CDR3. V was clipped by 4 bases and J by 7 bases, with 14 bases between them. CDR3 loop: CASSSPGEGQPQHF. CDR3 nucleotides: TGTGCCAGCAGTTCCCCAGGGGAAGGCCAGCCCCAGCATTTT.

J is TRBJ2-2 and V is TRBV5-1; D not resolved. This CDR3 spans 13 amino acids. CDR1 is SGHRS, CDR2 YFSETQ, per germline. With 0 bases removed from V and 5 bases from J, the gap between germline ends came to 5 bases. CDR3 DNA: TGCGCCAGCAGCTTGGACCTAACCGGGGAGCTGTTTTTT. It encodes CASSLDLTGELFF.

This sequence joins TRBV5-4 and TRBJ2-1, with D possibly matching TRBD1 (6 bases). With 4 bases removed from V and 1 base from J, the gap between germline ends came to 15 bases. The CDR3 consists of 16 residues. Germline V CDR1 and CDR2: SGHNT, YYREEE (reference sequence). CDR3 amino acids: CASSPSGHLSYNEQFF. The CDR3 DNA is TGTGCCAGCAGCCCCTCGGGACACCTTTCCTACAATGAGCAGTTCTTC.

In its sample, this clone was seen a few times. The rearrangement links TRBV9 to TRBJ1-1, with 7 bases fitting TRBD1. J gave up 0 bases and V 3 bases, and 2 bases lay outside the gene matches. This CDR3 comprises 14 residues. CDR1 and CDR2 (germline): SGDLS, YYNGEE. CDR3 region: CASSATGMNTEAFF. The CDR3 region has the DNA TGTGCCAGCAGCGCGACAGGGATGAACACTGAAGCTTTCTTT.

This chain uses TRBV6-2 or TRBV6-3 with TRBJ1-5; D ambiguous. This CDR3 has 17 amino acids. The germline V gene encodes CDR1 MNHEY and CDR2 SVGEGT. V dropped 0 bases and J dropped 6 bases, with 18 bases sitting between them. For the CDR3, the DNA is TGTGCCAGCAGTTACTCGTCAGCCCGAGCAGGTGGTCAGCCCCAGCATTTT. This sequence encodes CASSYSSARAGGQPQHF.

This clone was detected a few times. The chain combines TRBV6-2 or TRBV6-3 with TRBJ1-2; D not certain. Per germline, CDR1 MNHEY and CDR2 SVGEGT. The CDR3 runs to 15 residues. V was cut by 0 bases and J by 2 bases, with 10 bases left in between. The CDR3 here is CASSYSIEENYGYTF. As DNA, the CDR3 is TGTGCCAGCAGTTACTCTATTGAGGAAAACTATGGCTACACCTTC.

The rearrangement uses TRBV4-3 and TRBJ2-4; TRBD1 might be the D (5 bases). CDR1 LGHNA and CDR2 YSLEER come from the germline V gene. CDR3 length: 15 residues. V dropped 3 bases and J dropped 5 bases, with 14 bases sitting between them. CDR3 DNA: TGCGCCAGCAGCCAGTTCAGGGTCGATGAAAACATTCAGTACTTC. Protein: CASSQFRVDENIQYF.

The CDR3 spells CAISKASGATSDEQFF. The CDR3 DNA follows: TGTGCCATCAGTAAAGCTAGCGGGGCTACCTCCGATGAGCAGTTCTTC. This chain uses TRBV10-3 with TRBJ2-1; 9 bases align to TRBD2. The CDR3 spans 16 residues. The V and J ends lost 5 bases and 8 bases, in that order; junction bases with no gene match: 13. Germline V gene lookup returns CDR1 ENHRY and CDR2 SYGVKD.

This chain links TRBV12-3 or TRBV12-4 with TRBJ1-6; no firm D call. V lost 5 bases to trimming and J lost 5 bases, with 7 bases between them. This CDR3 is 13 amino acids long. The DNA of the CDR3 is TGTGCCAGCAGTCCCCGAGATAATTCACCCCTCCACTTT. It specifies CASSPRDNSPLHF.

The gene calls are TRBV3-1 (or the pseudogene TRBV3-2) and TRBJ2-7, with D possibly being TRBD1 (5 bases). CDR1 LGHDT and CDR2 YNNKEL come from the germline V gene (reference sequence). The CDR3 extends over 14 amino acids. Trimming cost V 2 bases and J 1 base, with 9 bases left between them. CDR3 protein: CASSQPGWSYEQYF. The CDR3, as DNA: TGTGCCAGCAGCCAACCAGGGTGGTCCTACGAGCAGTACTTC.

V and J are TRBV30 and TRBJ2-7; D remains unclear. V was trimmed by 1 base and J by 6 bases, leaving 7 bases between them. The CDR3 spans 11 residues. Per the germline V gene, CDR1 is GTSNPN and CDR2 is SVGIG (reference sequence). As DNA, the CDR3 is TGTGCCTGGAGTGGGCCCGTCGAGCAGTACTTC. Translating it yields CAWSGPVEQYF.

The rearrangement links TRBV4-1 to TRBJ1-2; 7 nucleotides match TRBD1. V trimming: 3 bases; J trimming: 5 bases; junction bases outside the gene matches: 9. The CDR3 runs 15 residues. The germline gives CDR1 MGHRA, CDR2 YSYEKL. In DNA, the CDR3 is TGCGCCAGCAGCCATGTTTCCGGGACAGCTTATGGCTACACCTTC. Its protein product is CASSHVSGTAYGYTF.

The chain employs TRBV4-1 and TRBJ2-2; no clear D gene. V gave up 3 bases and J gave up 3 bases, with 11 bases separating them. The CDR3 has 15 residues. The V gene's germline CDR1 is MGHRA and CDR2 YSYEKL. The CDR3: CASSHVIADTGELFF. CDR3 in DNA: TGCGCCAGCAGCCACGTTATTGCGGACACCGGGGAGCTGTTTTTT.

The V call is TRBV27, the J call TRBJ2-7; a possible D gene is TRBD1 (6 bases). The CDR3 loop spans 13 amino acids. V was trimmed by 5 bases and J by 3 bases, leaving 11 bases between them. Germline CDR1 and CDR2: MNHEY and SMNVEV (reference sequence). CDR3: CASSLTQGYEQYF. In DNA, the CDR3 is TGTGCCAGCAGTCTGACACAGGGCTACGAGCAGTACTTC.

This chain joins TRBV9 and TRBJ1-4; 9 positions match TRBD1. CDR1 and CDR2 (germline): SGDLS, YYNGEE. V lost 3 bases, J lost 5 bases, and 11 bases stayed unmatched. This CDR3 contains 17 residues. CDR3 sequence: CASSERPGQGSNEKLFF. CDR3 nucleotides: TGTGCCAGCAGCGAGAGACCGGGACAGGGAAGCAATGAAAAACTGTTTTTT.

This clone was seen just once. The V call is TRBV9, the J call TRBJ1-2, with D possibly matching TRBD1 (6 bases). CDR1 is SGDLS, CDR2 YYNGEE, per germline. V was shortened by 0 bases and J by 2 bases, with 14 bases between the two germline ends. The CDR3 is 16 amino acids. The CDR3: CASSVGPLDSNYGYTF. The CDR3 nucleotides read TGTGCCAGCAGCGTAGGGCCCCTGGACAGCAACTATGGCTACACCTTC.